The table lists the clone carrying this T cell receptor beta chain with a few counts. Germline CDR1 reads SEHNR; CDR2 reads FQNEAQ (reference sequence). The CDR3 has 13 residues. Trimming took 1 base from V and 5 from J, leaving 8 bases between them. The protocol was immunoSEQ multiplex PCR, while the TCRdb copy is restricted to in-frame clones and leaves out a portion. The sample includes more than 80,000 clones, roughly 88% of them seen just once. This record belongs to a study of blood T cell repertoires in COVID-19. V gene TRBV7-9 combines with J gene TRBJ1-2; no definite D call. Source material: peripheral blood. This TCR came from a man aged 45-60 years with active COVID-19. In nucleotides, the CDR3 is TGTGCCAGCAGCTTAGTCCAGTCTTATGGCTACACCTTC. Its protein is CASSLVQSYGYTF.